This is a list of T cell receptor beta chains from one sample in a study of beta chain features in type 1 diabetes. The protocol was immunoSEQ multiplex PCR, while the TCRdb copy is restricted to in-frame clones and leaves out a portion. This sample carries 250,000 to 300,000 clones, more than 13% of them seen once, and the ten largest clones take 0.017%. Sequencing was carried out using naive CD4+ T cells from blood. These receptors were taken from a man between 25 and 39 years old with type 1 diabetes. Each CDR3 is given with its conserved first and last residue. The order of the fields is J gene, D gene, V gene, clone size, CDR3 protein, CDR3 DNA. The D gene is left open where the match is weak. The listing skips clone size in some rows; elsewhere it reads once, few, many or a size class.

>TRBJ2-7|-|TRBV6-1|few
CASSERLYYEQYF
TGTGCCAGCAGTGAACGACTTTACTACGAGCAGTACTTC
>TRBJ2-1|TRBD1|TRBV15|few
CATSKGTGGLPDNEQFF
TGTGCCACCAGCAAAGGGACAGGGGGCCTTCCCGACAATGAGCAGTTCTTC
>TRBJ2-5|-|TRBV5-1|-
CASSFQQGQETQYF
TGCGCCAGCAGCTTCCAACAGGGACAAGAGACCCAGTACTTC
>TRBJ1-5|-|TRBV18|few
CASSPPGTVDQPQHF
TGTGCCAGCTCACCACCAGGTACAGTTGATCAGCCCCAGCATTTT
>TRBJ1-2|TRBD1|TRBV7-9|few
CASSSTGGAFRGYTF
TGTGCCAGCAGCTCCACAGGGGGCGCGTTTCGTGGCTACACCTTC
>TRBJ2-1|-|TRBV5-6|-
CASSSSLHSGSYNEQFF
TGTGCCAGCAGCTCGTCCTTACATAGCGGCTCCTACAATGAGCAGTTCTTC
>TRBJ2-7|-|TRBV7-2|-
CASSLIAAPPYEQYF
TGTGCCAGCAGCTTGATAGCGGCCCCTCCCTACGAGCAGTACTTC
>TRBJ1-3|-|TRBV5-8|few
CASSLDGRPRSGNTIYF
TGTGCCAGCAGCTTGGACGGCAGGCCACGCTCTGGAAACACCATATATTTT
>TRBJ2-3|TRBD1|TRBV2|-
CASSQGTRTDTQYF
TGTGCCAGCTCACAGGGGACCCGCACAGATACGCAGTATTTT
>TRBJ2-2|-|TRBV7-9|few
CASSLGTNTGELFF
TGTGCCAGCAGCTTAGGGACAAACACCGGGGAGCTGTTTTTT
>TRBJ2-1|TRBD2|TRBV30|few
CAWRGTSGSTNEQFF
TGTGCCTGGAGGGGCACTAGCGGGAGTACCAATGAGCAGTTCTTC
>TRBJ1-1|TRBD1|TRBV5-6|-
CASSLVDRRFPEAFF
TGTGCCAGCAGCTTGGTGGACAGGCGCTTCCCTGAAGCTTTCTTT
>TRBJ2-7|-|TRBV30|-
CAWSDSGLALEQYF
TGTGCCTGGAGTGATTCAGGCTTGGCCCTCGAGCAGTACTTC
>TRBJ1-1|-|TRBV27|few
CASHTGSNTEAFF
TGTGCCTCACATACAGGGTCGAACACTGAAGCTTTCTTT
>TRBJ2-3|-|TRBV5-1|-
CASSLTVLTGTDTQYF
TGCGCCAGCAGCTTGACAGTCCTTACGGGCACAGATACGCAGTATTTT
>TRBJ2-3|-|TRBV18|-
CASSTRDTTDTQYF
TGTGCCAGCTCAACCCGGGACACCACAGATACGCAGTATTTT
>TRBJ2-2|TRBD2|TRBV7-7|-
CASSKGLAGANTGELFF
TGTGCTAGCAGTAAAGGACTAGCGGGAGCGAACACCGGGGAGCTGTTTTTT
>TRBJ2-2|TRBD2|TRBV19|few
CASSSTPSGRADGELFF
TGTGCCAGTAGTAGTACACCTAGCGGGAGGGCCGACGGGGAGCTGTTTTTT
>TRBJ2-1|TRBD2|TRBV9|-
CASSPPGGGHEQFF
TGTGCCAGCAGCCCCCCTGGGGGAGGGCATGAGCAGTTCTTC
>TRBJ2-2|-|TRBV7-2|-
CASSLGGNTGELFF
TGTGCCAGCAGCTTAGGAGGGAACACCGGGGAGCTGTTTTTT
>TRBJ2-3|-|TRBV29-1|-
CSVEPRDTQYF
TGCAGCGTTGAACCGCGAGATACGCAGTATTTT
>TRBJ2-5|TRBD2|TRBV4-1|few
CASSQDTGRETQYF
TGCGCCAGCAGCCAAGATACCGGGAGGGAGACCCAGTACTTC
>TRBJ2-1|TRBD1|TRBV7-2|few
CASSSTGVNEQFF
TGTGCCAGCAGCTCTACAGGGGTAAATGAGCAGTTCTTC
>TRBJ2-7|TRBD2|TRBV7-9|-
CASSPLGLAGADEQYF
TGTGCCAGCAGCCCATTAGGACTAGCGGGAGCTGACGAGCAGTACTTC
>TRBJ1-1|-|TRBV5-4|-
CASRPATGTNTEAFF
TGTGCCAGCAGACCCGCGACAGGCACGAACACTGAAGCTTTCTTT
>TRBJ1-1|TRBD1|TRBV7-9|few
CASSPRQGRRPEAFF
TGTGCCAGCAGCCCCAGACAGGGTCGGCGGCCTGAAGCTTTCTTT
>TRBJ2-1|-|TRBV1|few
CTSSQDLLAGGDEQFF
TGCACCAGCAGCCAAGATCTCCTAGCGGGAGGGGATGAGCAGTTCTTC
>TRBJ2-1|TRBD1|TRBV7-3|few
CASSLDRAKGNEQFF
TGTGCCAGCAGCCTCGACAGGGCTAAAGGCAATGAGCAGTTCTTC
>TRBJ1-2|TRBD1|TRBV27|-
CASSSDRGSRGYTF
TGTGCCAGCTCATCGGACAGGGGCTCTCGAGGCTACACCTTC
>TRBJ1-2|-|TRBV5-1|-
CASSSIIDMLNRTANYGYTF
TGCGCCAGCAGCTCCATAATTGACATGCTCAACAGGACCGCTAACTATGGCTACACCTTC
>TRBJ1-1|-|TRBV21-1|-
CASSDRGNTEAFF
TGTGCCAGCTCAGACAGGGGGAACACTGAAGCTTTCTTT
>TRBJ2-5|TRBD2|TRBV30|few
CAWSPVPSLAGKQETQYF
TGTGCCTGGAGTCCCGTACCGTCCCTAGCGGGGAAGCAAGAGACCCAGTACTTC
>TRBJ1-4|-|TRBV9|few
CASSVESGQTNEKLFF
TGTGCCAGCAGCGTAGAGTCAGGCCAGACTAATGAAAAACTGTTTTTT
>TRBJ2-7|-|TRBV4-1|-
CASSPYGRYEQYF
TGCGCCAGCAGCCCGTATGGGAGATACGAGCAGTACTTC
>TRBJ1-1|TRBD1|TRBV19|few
CASTTGQLNTEAFF
TGTGCCAGTACCACGGGACAGCTGAACACTGAAGCTTTCTTT
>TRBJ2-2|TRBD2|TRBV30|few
CAWIRGGSVPGELFF
TGTGCCTGGATTAGAGGCGGGAGCGTCCCCGGGGAGCTGTTTTTT
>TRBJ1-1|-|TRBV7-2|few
CASSFGRGNTEAFF
TGTGCCAGCAGCTTCGGCAGGGGGAACACTGAAGCTTTCTTT
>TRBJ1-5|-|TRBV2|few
CASSDNNQPQHF
TGTGCCAGCAGTGACAACAATCAGCCCCAGCATTTT
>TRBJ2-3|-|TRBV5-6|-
CASSSGLWNTNTDTQYF
TGTGCCAGCAGCTCCGGACTCTGGAATACCAACACAGATACGCAGTATTTT
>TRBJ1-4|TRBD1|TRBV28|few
CASSPPTGNEKLFF
TGTGCCAGCAGTCCCCCGACAGGGAATGAAAAACTGTTTTTT
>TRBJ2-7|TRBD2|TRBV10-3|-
CAIMTGLAGYEQYF
TGTGCCATCATGACAGGCCTAGCGGGTTACGAGCAGTACTTC
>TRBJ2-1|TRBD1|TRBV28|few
CASRTGTGGYNEQFF
TGTGCCAGCAGGACCGGGACAGGGGGTTACAATGAGCAGTTCTTC
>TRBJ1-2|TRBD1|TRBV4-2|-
CASSQSPGTVHGYTF
TGTGCCAGCAGCCAGAGTCCCGGGACAGTTCATGGCTACACCTTC
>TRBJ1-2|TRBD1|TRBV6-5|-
CASSYFPGQGSGYTF
TGTGCCAGCAGTTACTTCCCGGGACAGGGTTCTGGCTACACCTTC
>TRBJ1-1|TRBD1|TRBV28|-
CASSSGQGRTEAFF
TGTGCCAGCAGTTCAGGACAGGGCCGAACTGAAGCTTTCTTT
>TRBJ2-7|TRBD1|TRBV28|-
CASSPGTGVNEQYF
TGTGCCAGCAGTCCCGGGACAGGGGTTAACGAGCAGTACTTC
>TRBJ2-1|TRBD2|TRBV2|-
CASRTSGRVSNEQFF
TGTGCCAGCAGGACTAGCGGGAGAGTGTCCAATGAGCAGTTCTTC
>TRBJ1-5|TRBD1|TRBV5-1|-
CASSTGQPNQPQHF
TGCGCCAGCAGCACGGGACAGCCAAATCAGCCCCAGCATTTT
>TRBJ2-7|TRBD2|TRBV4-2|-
CASSLGTSGSYEQYF
TGTGCCAGCAGCCTAGGGACTAGCGGGAGTTACGAGCAGTACTTC
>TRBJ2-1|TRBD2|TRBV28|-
CASSSRAGTHNYNEQFF
TGTGCCAGCAGTTCCAGAGCGGGAACACACAATTACAATGAGCAGTTCTTC
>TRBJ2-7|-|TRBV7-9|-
CASSLAPGREQYF
TGTGCCAGCAGCTTAGCGCCGGGTCGCGAGCAGTACTTC
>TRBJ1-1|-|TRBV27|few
CASSPRQTRRNTEAFF
TGTGCCAGCAGTCCCCGACAGACTAGGAGGAACACTGAAGCTTTCTTT
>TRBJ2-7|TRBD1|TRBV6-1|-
CASRRQGSDEQYF
TGTGCCAGCAGGAGACAGGGATCGGACGAGCAGTACTTC